This T cell receptor (beta chain) appears in the sequencing data of a study of control samples from healthy donors and cancer patients. Some clones are missing from TCRdb's copy, which holds only in-frame ones; the method was immunoSEQ multiplex PCR. The sample shows over 150,000 clones, under 95% of them seen only once. The V end lost 4 bases, the J end lost 3 bases, and 4 bases lay between the germline ends. The CDR3 totals 11 residues. The germline CDR1 and CDR2 sequences are MNHEY and SVGAGI. This TCR was sampled from a young woman in good health. Material: blood. The chain carries TRBV6-5 and TRBJ2-7; no clear D. The CDR3 DNA follows: TGTGCCAGCAGTTCCAACTACGAGCAGTACTTC. Translation gives CASSSNYEQYF.